This TCR beta chain was found in a study of T cells in Graves' hyperthyroidism and ophthalmopathy. Lactation, pregnancy, other autoimmune disease or uncontrolled infection led to exclusion of patients. The investigators amplified TCR beta CDR3 regions from RNA transcripts. The HTBI set primed first-round TCR CDR3 RT-PCR. MiXCR, run by TCRdb on the multiplex PCR reads, gives a single entry per CDR3 protein. Here the sample spans around 400,000 distinct CDR3 sequences, roughly 13% being singletons. This clonotype appeared many times. Germline V gives CDR1 SEHNR, CDR2 FQNEAQ (reference sequence). The CDR3 contains 14 residues. V shed 5 bases and J shed 1 base, with 9 bases lying between them.

The chain combines TRBV7-9 with TRBJ1-3, with D possibly TRBD1 on 6 matching bases. The origin of this receptor is a woman younger than 30 with Graves' hyperthyroidism. The specimen sequenced was blood. The CDR3: CASSPRGSGNTIYF. For the CDR3, the DNA is TGTGCCAGCAGCCCGAGGGGGTCTGGAAACACCATATATTTT.